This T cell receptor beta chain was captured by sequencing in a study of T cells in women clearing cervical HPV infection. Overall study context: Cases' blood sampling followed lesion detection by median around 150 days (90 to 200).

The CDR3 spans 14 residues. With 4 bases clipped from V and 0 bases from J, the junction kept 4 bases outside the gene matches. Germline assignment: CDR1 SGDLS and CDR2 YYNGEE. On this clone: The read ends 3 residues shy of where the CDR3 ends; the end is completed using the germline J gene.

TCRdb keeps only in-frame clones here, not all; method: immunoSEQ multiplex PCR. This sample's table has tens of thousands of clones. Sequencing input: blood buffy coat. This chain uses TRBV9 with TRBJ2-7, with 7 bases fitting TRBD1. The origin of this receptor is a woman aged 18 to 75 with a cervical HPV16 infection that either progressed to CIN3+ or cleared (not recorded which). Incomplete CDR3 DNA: TGTGCCAGCAGCTCCCGGGACAGCTCCTACGAG. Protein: CASSSRDSSYE. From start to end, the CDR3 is CASSSRDSSYEQYF.